This T cell receptor (beta chain) was sequenced during a study of immune evolution from preneoplasia to lung adenocarcinoma. Findings and caveats of the study: Normal lung had the highest top T cell clone frequencies. Later-stage lesions appeared to have more T cells, more diversity, less clonality.

Germline V gene lookup returns CDR1 MDHEN and CDR2 SYDVKM. The CDR3 is 13 amino acids. V was clipped by 2 bases and J by 4 bases, with 9 bases between them. On this clone: As yet, its antigen is unknown.

Macro-dissection enriched premalignant or tumor cells before nucleic acid extraction. Using immunoSEQ multiplex PCR, the repertoire was profiled, and TCRdb retains in-frame clones only, with some absent. The sample includes some 12,000 clones, 86% of them seen just once. The clonotype originates from a person between 65 and 79 years old with invasive lung adenocarcinoma. V is TRBV28 and J is TRBJ2-7; D gene unclear. The source material was FFPE invasive lung adenocarcinoma tissue. The chain's CDR3 is CASSLTAAYEQYF. DNA of the CDR3: TGTGCCAGCAGTTTAACCGCAGCGTACGAGCAGTACTTC.